Listed here are 18 T cell receptor beta chains from one sample, sequenced in a study of cytomegalovirus exposure and HLA in healthy donors. PCR primers comprised 60 Vbeta and 13 Jbeta primers. Data came from immunoSEQ multiplex PCR; TCRdb stores just in-frame clones and leaves some out. Of some 150,000 clones in the sample, just over 75% are singletons; the top ten hold roughly 1.9%. Material for sequencing was PBMCs. The receptors were sampled from a woman aged 30 to 39 in good health and CMV-seropositive.

A single count supports this clone. As DNA, the CDR3 is TGTGCCAGCAGTTACGGACAGCCAGATACGCAGTATTTT. Translated: CASSYGQPDTQYF. This chain links TRBV6-5 with TRBJ2-3; tentatively, D is TRBD1 (6 bases). From germline, CDR1 is MNHEY and CDR2 SVGAGI. V was trimmed by 2 bases and J by 4 bases, leaving 7 bases between them. The CDR3 is 13 residues long.

The chain recombines TRBV2 with TRBJ2-2; 10 bases match TRBD1. Trimming took 8 bases from V and 5 from J; bases not matched to a gene: 5. This CDR3 contains 14 residues. Germline V gives CDR1 SNHLY, CDR2 FYNNEI. CDR3 nucleotides: TGTGCCAGCTCGGGACAGGGGTTTACCGGGGAGCTGTTTTTT. Protein product: CASSGQGFTGELFF.

The V and J genes are TRBV19 and TRBJ2-7; D is unresolved. Trimming shortened V by 3 bases and J by 3 bases, and 12 bases separated the two germline ends. Germline CDR1 reads LNHDA; CDR2 reads SQIVND (reference sequence). There are 14 residues in the CDR3. The CDR3 nucleotides read TGTGCCAGTAGTATCACACCCCTAGGCTACGAGCAGTACTTC. Translation: CASSITPLGYEQYF.

This clone was detected only once. The chain recombines TRBV29-1 with TRBJ2-1, with 7 nucleotides matching TRBD2. The CDR3 runs 16 residues. In germline, CDR1 is SQVTM, CDR2 ANQGSEA. V lost 4 bases to trimming and J lost 0 bases; unmatched junction nucleotides: 9. The CDR3 region is CSVALGGGVSYNEQFF. The DNA of the CDR3 is TGCAGCGTTGCGTTGGGGGGAGGGGTCTCCTACAATGAGCAGTTCTTC.

There are a few counts of this clone. The rearrangement uses TRBV27 and TRBJ2-7; the D gene is possibly TRBD1 (7 bases). Trimming took off 5 bases at V and 4 bases at J, with 18 bases between the two ends. The germline gives CDR1 MNHEY, CDR2 SMNVEV (reference sequence). CDR3 length equals 15 residues. The CDR3 is CASSPLQGGLYEQYF. In DNA, the CDR3 is TGTGCCAGCAGTCCCCTCCAGGGGGGCCTTTACGAGCAGTACTTC.

This sequence joins TRBV23-1 and TRBJ2-5, with TRBD2 as a possible D gene (6 bases). TRBV23-1 is given ORF status, its function remaining uncertain. Trimming stripped 4 bases from V and 5 bases from J, with 20 bases between. The CDR3 loop spans 16 amino acids. The CDR3 bases are TGCGCCAGCAGTCTCACGGAGGGTGGGCCTCCGGAGACCCAGTACTTC. Residues: CASSLTEGGPPETQYF.

The chain recombines TRBV7-8 with TRBJ2-3; 7 bases are shared with TRBD2. Germline values: CDR1 SGHVS, CDR2 FQNEAQ. The CDR3 is made up of 14 amino acids. V lost 6 bases, J lost 1 base, and 4 bases stayed unmatched. The CDR3: CASSPREGTDTQYF. The CDR3 DNA reads TGTGCCAGCAGTCCCCGGGAGGGCACAGATACGCAGTATTTT.

The chain is built from TRBV10-3 and TRBJ1-4, with D perhaps TRBD1 (6 bases). CDR1 is ENHRY, CDR2 SYGVKD, per germline. The CDR3 loop spans 14 amino acids. V was pared by 8 bases and J by 0 bases, with 10 bases between. The CDR3 nucleotides are TGTGCCATCGGTACAGGGTCAACTAATGAAAAACTGTTTTTT. It specifies CAIGTGSTNEKLFF.

V is TRBV2 and J is TRBJ1-5, with 8 nucleotides matching TRBD1. V was pared by 7 bases and J by 5 bases, with 7 bases of the junction left unmatched. The germline V gene has CDR1 SNHLY and CDR2 FYNNEI. This CDR3 has 14 residues. The CDR3 DNA is TGTGCCAGCACAGGACAGGGTGGCGATCAGCCCCAGCATTTT. This gives the protein CASTGQGGDQPQHF.

This clone was observed a few times. The chain has TRBV12-5 and TRBJ1-1; D is undetermined. CDR3 size: 14 residues. The germline gives CDR1 LGHNT, CDR2 FRNRAP. V shed 6 bases and J shed 2 bases, with 13 bases lying between them. CDR3 nucleotides: TGTGCTAGTGGCCTTCTCGGAGGTAACACTGAAGCTTTCTTT. Its translation: CASGLLGGNTEAFF.

The sample holds one count of this clone. The V call is TRBV7-9, the J call TRBJ1-5, with D possibly matching TRBD1 (5 bases). This CDR3 contains 15 residues. The V and J ends lost 4 bases and 2 bases respectively, with 12 bases between them. Germline CDR1 and CDR2: SEHNR and FQNEAQ (reference sequence). The DNA for the CDR3 is TGTGCCAGCAGCTGGGGGGATTGGGGCAATCAGCCCCAGCATTTT. Translating it yields CASSWGDWGNQPQHF.

The chain recombines TRBV10-3 with TRBJ1-1; D is perhaps TRBD1 (5 bases). The germline V and J ends were trimmed by 6 bases and 0 bases, with 11 bases remaining between them. Germline V gene data show CDR1 as ENHRY and CDR2 as SYGVKD. The CDR3 has 14 amino acids. CDR3 sequence reads: CAIRATAMNTEAFF. The CDR3, as DNA: TGTGCCATCAGGGCGACAGCCATGAACACTGAAGCTTTCTTT.

The chain joins TRBV9 to TRBJ2-5, with 7 bases fitting TRBD1. CDR3 length: 13 amino acids. V gave up 3 bases and J gave up 3 bases; unmatched junction bases: 2. Germline CDR1 SGDLS, CDR2 YYNGEE. The CDR3 DNA reads as TGTGCCAGCAGCGCCAGGGGGAAAGAGACCCAGTACTTC. It translates to CASSARGKETQYF.

As for this clone: The junction shows a germline mismatch at one end, possibly a read error. Within the sample, other DNA sequences also encode this same CDR3. This chain connects TRBV6-5 to TRBJ2-7; the D gene is possibly TRBD2 (5 bases). The CDR3 runs to 15 residues. Germline values: CDR1 MNHEY, CDR2 SVGAGI. CDR3 DNA sequence: TGTGCTAGCACTTATGGACGCCCCGGGGCCTACGAGCAGTACTTC. Its protein product is CASTYGRPGAYEQYF.

The chain recombines TRBV7-9 with TRBJ2-3; 9 nucleotides line up with TRBD1. Trimming cost V 8 bases and J 5 bases; bases outside gene matches: 8. Germline assignment: CDR1 SEHNR and CDR2 FQNEAQ (reference sequence). This CDR3 has 14 residues. CDR3 region: CASSPQGALDTQYF. As DNA, the CDR3 is TGTGCCAGCTCACCACAGGGGGCATTAGATACGCAGTATTTT.

CDR3 protein: CASSYLTDTQYF. CDR3 nucleotide sequence: TGTGCCAGCAGTTACCTCACAGATACGCAGTATTTT. This chain links TRBV6-6 with TRBJ2-3; no firm D call. This CDR3 spans 12 amino acids. Trimming cost V 2 bases and J 2 bases, with 2 bases left between them. The germline CDR1 and CDR2 sequences are MNHNY and SVGAGI (reference sequence).

In this sample, this clone turned up a few times. The CDR3 sequence is CASSMITGDNSPLHF. Here the CDR3 DNA reads TGTGCCAGTAGTATGATCACAGGCGATAATTCACCCCTCCACTTT. The chain carries TRBV19 and TRBJ1-6; a possible D gene is TRBD1 (5 bases). Germline V gene sequence: CDR1 LNHDA, CDR2 SQIVND (reference sequence). The ends were cut back, 3 bases at V and 5 bases at J, with 11 bases in the middle. The CDR3 spans 15 residues.

The rearrangement links TRBV5-1 to TRBJ1-4; possible D gene TRBD1, 5 bases. The CDR3 is 15 amino acids. Trimming took off 4 bases at V and 3 bases at J, with 13 bases between the two ends. CDR1 SGHRS and CDR2 YFSETQ come from the germline V gene. In DNA form, the CDR3 reads TGCGCCAGCAGCGGGCAGGGTCAAGCTAATGAAAAACTGTTTTTT. Amino acid sequence: CASSGQGQANEKLFF.